This T cell receptor beta chain was recovered during a study of lymphopenia after photon versus proton radiotherapy. General observations from the study: Better survival with proton therapy was suggested as possible, not demonstrated. Larger post-nadir TCR diversity loss correlated inversely with survival in deceased patients.

With respect to this clone: No antigen is known for it.

Trimming took off 9 bases at V and 2 bases at J, with 19 bases between the two ends. The length of the CDR3 is 16 residues. The germline gives CDR1 MDHEN, CDR2 SYDVKM. Using immunoSEQ multiplex PCR, the repertoire was profiled, and TCRdb retains in-frame clones only, with some absent. The table lists 77,000 or so clones, around 82% of them singletons, with more than 1.2% in the top ten. The sequences come from peripheral blood, collected from a patient treated with proton-based radiotherapy. The V call is TRBV28, the J call TRBJ2-2; D unclear. This sequence was found in a man aged 55 to 70 with pancreatic cancer. The CDR3 loop is CASHVLPGSNTGELFF. DNA of the CDR3: TGTGCCAGTCACGTTTTACCGGGTTCCAACACCGGGGAGCTGTTTTTT.